This TCR beta chain was observed in a study of neoadjuvant nivolumab and ipilimumab in lung cancer. Germline lookup yields CDR1 SGHAT and CDR2 FQDESV (reference sequence). With 5 bases removed from V and 0 bases from J, the gap between germline ends came to 10 bases. This CDR3 comprises 15 residues. Sequenced by immunoSEQ multiplex PCR; TCRdb stores in-frame clones only, minus some. The sample records roughly 49,000 clones, roughly 89% being singletons. In the case of this clone: Its matching antigen is unknown.

General study points: Higher pretherapy blood TCR richness went with higher resected-tumor richness. Only two of four nivolumab-treated tumors gained richness and clonality by surgery. Resected tumors had greater TCR richness and clonality than uninvolved lung.

This chain links TRBV11-1 with TRBJ1-4, with unresolved D. The sample in question was blood, obtained before neoadjuvant nivolumab, alone or with ipilimumab. The TCR was taken from an adult with non-small cell lung cancer. Some clones in this sample may be carry-over from other donors' samples. CDR3 nucleotides: TGTGCCAGCAGCCTGGGTTATGCAACTAATGAAAAACTGTTTTTT. Protein sequence: CASSLGYATNEKLFF.